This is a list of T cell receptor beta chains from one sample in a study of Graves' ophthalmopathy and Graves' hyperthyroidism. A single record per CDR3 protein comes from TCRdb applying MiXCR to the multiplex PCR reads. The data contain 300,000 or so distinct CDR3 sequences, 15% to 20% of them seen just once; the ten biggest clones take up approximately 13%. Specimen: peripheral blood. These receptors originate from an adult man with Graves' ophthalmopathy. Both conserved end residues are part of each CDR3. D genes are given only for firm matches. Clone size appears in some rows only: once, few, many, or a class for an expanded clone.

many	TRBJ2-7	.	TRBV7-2	CASSWVRQAYEQYF	TGTGCCAGCAGCTGGGTTAGACAGGCCTACGAGCAGTACTTC
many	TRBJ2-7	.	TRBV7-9	CASSPSSSEQYF	TGTGCCAGCAGCCCCTCTTCCTCTGAGCAGTACTTC
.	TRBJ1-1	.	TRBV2	CANNGAPRTEAFF	TGTGCCAACAACGGGGCCCCTCGGACTGAAGCTTTCTTT
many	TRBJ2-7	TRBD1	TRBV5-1	CASSLPTGTGDEQYF	TGCGCCAGCAGCTTACCCACCGGGACAGGGGACGAGCAGTACTTC
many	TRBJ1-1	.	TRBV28	CASSDGETEAFF	TGTGCCAGCAGTGACGGGGAAACTGAAGCTTTCTTT
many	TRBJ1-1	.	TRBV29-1	CSTYRDENTEAFF	TGCAGCACTTACAGGGATGAGAACACTGAAGCTTTCTTT
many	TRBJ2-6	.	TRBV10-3	CAIRAAGANVLTF	TGTGCCATCAGGGCTGCGGGGGCCAACGTCCTGACTTTC
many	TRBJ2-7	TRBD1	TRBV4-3	CASSSTTGGYSYEQYF	TGCGCCAGCAGCTCAACCACAGGGGGCTACTCCTACGAGCAGTACTTC
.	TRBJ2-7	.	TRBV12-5	CASGTGGIGEQYF	TGTGCTAGTGGCACAGGTGGGATTGGCGAGCAGTACTTC
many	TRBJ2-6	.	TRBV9	CASSVVGRVELSGANVLTF	TGTGCCAGCAGCGTAGTCGGGCGGGTAGAGCTCTCTGGGGCCAACGTCCTGACTTTC
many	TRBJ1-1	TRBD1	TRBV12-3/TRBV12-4	CASRPSRGLSTEAFF	TGTGCCAGCAGACCTAGTAGGGGGCTGAGCACTGAAGCTTTCTTT
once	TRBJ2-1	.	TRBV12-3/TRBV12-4	CASRPWRGEQFF	TGTGCCAGCAGACCCTGGAGGGGTGAGCAGTTCTTC
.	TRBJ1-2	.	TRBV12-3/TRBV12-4	CASSLGGASGYTF	TGTGCCAGCAGTTTAGGGGGCGCGTCTGGCTACACCTTC
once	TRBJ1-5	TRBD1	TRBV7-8	CASSRDRGRYQPQHF	TGTGCCAGCAGCAGGGACAGGGGGCGTTATCAGCCCCAGCATTTT
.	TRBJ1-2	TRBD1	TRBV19	CASRAGGGYGYTF	TGTGCCAGTCGGGCAGGGGGCGGTTATGGCTACACCTTC
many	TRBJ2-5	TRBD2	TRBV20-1	CSAFPGLGQQTQYF	TGCAGTGCTTTCCCTGGACTAGGCCAGCAGACCCAGTACTTC
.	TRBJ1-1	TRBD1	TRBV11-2	CASSFEGTGEAFF	TGTGCCAGCAGCTTCGAGGGGACAGGGGAAGCTTTCTTT
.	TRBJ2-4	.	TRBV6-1	CASSEPRTQLAKNIQYF	TGTGCCAGCAGTGAACCGCGGACCCAACTAGCCAAAAACATTCAGTACTTC
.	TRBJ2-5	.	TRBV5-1	CASSLLPIQETQYF	TGCGCCAGCAGCTTGTTACCGATCCAAGAGACCCAGTACTTC
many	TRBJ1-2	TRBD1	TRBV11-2	CASSPQGANYGYTF	TGTGCCAGCAGCCCCCAGGGGGCGAACTATGGCTACACCTTC
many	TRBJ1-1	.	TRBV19	CASSSKDGSMNTEAFF	TGTGCCAGTAGTTCGAAGGACGGATCAATGAACACTGAAGCTTTCTTT
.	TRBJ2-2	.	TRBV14	CASSQDPTGELFF	TGTGCCAGCAGCCAAGATCCCACCGGGGAGCTGTTTTTT
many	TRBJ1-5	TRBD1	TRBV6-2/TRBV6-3	CASSYRDRGAQPQHF	TGTGCCAGCAGTTATCGGGACAGGGGGGCTCAGCCCCAGCATTTT
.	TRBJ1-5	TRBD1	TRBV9	CASGGGPPRPQHF	TGTGCCAGCGGAGGGGGCCCGCCCAGGCCCCAGCATTTT
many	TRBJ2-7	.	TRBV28	CASIDMIDRGGIYEQYF	TGTGCCAGCATTGATATGATCGACAGGGGAGGGATCTACGAGCAGTACTTC
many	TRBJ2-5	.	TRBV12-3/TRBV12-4	CASRPGGHQETQYF	TGTGCCAGCAGGCCCGGGGGTCACCAAGAGACCCAGTACTTC
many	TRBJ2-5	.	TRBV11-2	CASSLVSGRETQYF	TGTGCCAGCAGCTTAGTGTCGGGGAGGGAGACCCAGTACTTC
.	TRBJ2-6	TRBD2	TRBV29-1	CSASGLAVSGANVLTF	TGCAGCGCCAGCGGACTAGCGGTCTCTGGGGCCAACGTCCTGACTTTC
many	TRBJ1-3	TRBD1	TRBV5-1	CASSDRENSGNTIYF	TGCGCCAGCAGTGACAGGGAGAACTCTGGAAACACCATATATTTT
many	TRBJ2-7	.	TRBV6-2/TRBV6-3	CASSYSSGPLSYEQYF	TGTGCCAGCAGTTACTCGTCAGGACCTCTCTCCTACGAGCAGTACTTC
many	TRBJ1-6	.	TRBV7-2	CASSLVSTGSPLHF	TGTGCCAGCAGCTTAGTTTCAACCGGTTCACCCCTCCACTTT
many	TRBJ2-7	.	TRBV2	CASDYYRSEQYF	TGTGCCAGCGACTACTATCGGAGCGAGCAGTACTTC
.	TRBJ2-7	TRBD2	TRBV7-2	CASSFGLATQYEQYF	TGTGCCAGCAGCTTCGGACTAGCGACTCAGTACGAGCAGTACTTC
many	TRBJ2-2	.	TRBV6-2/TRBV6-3	CASSYGSAANTGELFF	TGTGCCAGCAGTTACGGTAGCGCCGCGAACACCGGGGAGCTGTTTTTT
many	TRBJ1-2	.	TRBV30	CACHRTQGAGYTF	TGTGCCTGCCACCGGACGCAGGGAGCTGGCTACACCTTC
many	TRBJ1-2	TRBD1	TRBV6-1	CASSRTPGTGNCGYTF	TGTGCCAGCAGTCGAACCCCCGGGACAGGCAACTGTGGCTACACCTTC
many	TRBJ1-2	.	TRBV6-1	CATQKRANYGYTF	TGTGCCACCCAAAAAAGAGCTAACTATGGCTACACCTTC
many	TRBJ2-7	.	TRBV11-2	CASSFTRTPHEQYF	TGTGCCAGCAGCTTTACTCGGACACCCCACGAGCAGTACTTC
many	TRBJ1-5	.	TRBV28	CASSVEGFQPQHF	TGTGCCAGCTCCGTTGAGGGGTTTCAGCCCCAGCATTTT
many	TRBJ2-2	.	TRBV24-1	CATSDPGYGTGELFF	TGTGCCACCAGTGATCCAGGGTACGGCACCGGGGAGCTGTTTTTT
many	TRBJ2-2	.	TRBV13	CASSLGYSTGELFF	TGTGCCAGCAGCTTAGGATACAGCACCGGGGAGCTGTTTTTT
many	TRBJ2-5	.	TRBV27	CASSLSFGQGRTQYF	TGTGCCAGCAGTTTATCGTTTGGGCAGGGTCGGACCCAGTACTTC
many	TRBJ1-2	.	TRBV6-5	CATRRGEYGYTF	TGTGCCACCCGCAGGGGAGAGTATGGCTACACCTTC
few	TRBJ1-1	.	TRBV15	CATSRGRNADTEAFF	TGTGCCACCAGCAGAGGCCGGAATGCTGACACTGAAGCTTTCTTT
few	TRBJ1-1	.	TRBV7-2	CASSLRPPLSEAFF	TGTGCCAGCAGCCTTAGACCCCCCTTAAGTGAAGCTTTCTTT
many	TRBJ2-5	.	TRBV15	CATSRDHRVETQYF	TGTGCCACCAGCAGAGATCACAGGGTCGAGACCCAGTACTTC
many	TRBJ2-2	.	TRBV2	CATQDSPNTGELFF	TGTGCCACCCAGGACAGCCCAAACACCGGGGAGCTGTTTTTT
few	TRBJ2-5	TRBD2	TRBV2	CASSQVAGLETQYF	TGTGCCAGCAGCCAAGTAGCGGGGTTAGAGACCCAGTACTTC
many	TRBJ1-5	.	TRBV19	CASSMTDNQPQHF	TGTGCCAGTAGTATGACGGATAATCAGCCCCAGCATTTT
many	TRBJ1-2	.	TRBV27	CASSLSTGNYGYTF	TGTGCCAGCAGTTTATCGACAGGAAACTATGGCTACACCTTC
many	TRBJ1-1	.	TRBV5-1	CASSLAVNTEAFF	TGTGCCAGCAGCTTAGCGGTGAACACTGAAGCTTTCTTT